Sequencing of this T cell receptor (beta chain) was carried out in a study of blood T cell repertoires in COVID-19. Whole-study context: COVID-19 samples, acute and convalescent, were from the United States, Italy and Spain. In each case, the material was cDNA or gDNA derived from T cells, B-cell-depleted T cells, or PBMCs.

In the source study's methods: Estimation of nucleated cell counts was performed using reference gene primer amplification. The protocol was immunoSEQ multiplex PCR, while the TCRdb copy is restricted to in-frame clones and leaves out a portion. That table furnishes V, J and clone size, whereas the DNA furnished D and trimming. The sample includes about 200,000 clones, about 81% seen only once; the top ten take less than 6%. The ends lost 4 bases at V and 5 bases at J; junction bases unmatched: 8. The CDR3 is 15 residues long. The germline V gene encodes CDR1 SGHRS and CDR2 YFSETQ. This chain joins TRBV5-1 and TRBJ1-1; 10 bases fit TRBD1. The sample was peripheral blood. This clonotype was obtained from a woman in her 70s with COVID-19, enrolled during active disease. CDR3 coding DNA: TGCGCCAGCAGCCCTAGACAGGGGGCGAAAACTGAAGCTTTCTTT. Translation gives CASSPRQGAKTEAFF.